This T cell receptor beta chain was documented in a study of siplizumab effects on memory and regulatory T cells. Between the trimmed V and J ends, which lost 6 bases and 2 bases, there was a span of 19 bases. The germline gives CDR1 MDHEN, CDR2 SYDVKM. The CDR3 contains 16 residues. Using immunoSEQ multiplex PCR, the repertoire was profiled, and TCRdb retains in-frame clones only, with some absent. Of about 1,100 clones detected, about 70% appear once; the ten largest clones hold about 58%. Three donor pairs also had unstimulated CD4+ and CD8+ naive and memory subsets sequenced. The rearrangement uses TRBV28 and TRBJ1-2; weak D call: TRBD1 (5 bases). The sample consisted of TEMRA CD8+ T cells sorted from blood. Subset of the sample: unstimulated CD8+ CD45RA+ effector memory T cells. The receptor comes from a human donor in good health. The CDR3 bases are TGTGCCAGCAGCCCTTGGTTAAGGGGCCGGAACTATGGCTACACCTTC. It yields the protein CASSPWLRGRNYGYTF.